The present TCR beta chain was sequenced within a study of shared clonotypes between healthy human individuals. Study-wide context: CD4 naive and memory got three plates each, CD8 naive two, CD8 memory one. Findings and caveats of the study: The represented genetic and exposure-history diversity was limited by the small number of donors.

This clone was found once. The antigen is not known. Assay: immunoSEQ multiplex PCR; the TCRdb copy retains only in-frame clones and omits some. The sample has 2 million to 3 million clones, under 95% seen once. Healthy adults negative for HIV, lacking recent acute infections or vaccinations, served as donors. The origin of this receptor is a young man in good health. Some clones in this sample may be carry-over from other donors' samples. Sequenced: naive CD4+ T cells from PBMCs. The subset: CD45RA+ positively selected.

The CDR3 here is CATRRQGQNTEAFF. The CDR3 nucleotides read TGCGCCACACGACGACAGGGTCAGAACACTGAAGCTTTCTTT. This sequence joins TRBV5-1 and TRBJ1-1, with 7 bases identical to TRBD1. Germline assignment: CDR1 SGHRS and CDR2 YFSETQ. The CDR3 runs to 14 residues. With 9 bases clipped from V and 1 base from J, the junction kept 9 bases outside the gene matches.